This T cell receptor (beta chain) emerged from a study of T cell responses to AZD1222 COVID-19 vaccine. As for this clone: The antigen is undetermined.

Trimming stripped 2 bases from V and 4 bases from J, with 21 bases between. Looked up from germline, CDR1 is SGHRS and CDR2 is YFSETQ. The length of the CDR3 is 17 residues. Study conclusions and caveats: CD4 TCRs linked to vaccination spanned spike, dominating at 160-218 and 743-854. The donor group comprised mostly white British people and more females; the analysis possibly underestimated clonal diversity.

Repertoires were generated with immunoSEQ multiplex PCR, while TCRdb's copy carries only in-frame clones and drops some. This sample has some 83,000 clones, with about 90% found just once. The sequencing here drew on peripheral blood, taken on day 0 of AZD1222 vaccination. The receptor's source is an adult in good health. J is TRBJ1-1 and V is TRBV5-1; a weak D match, TRBD1 (6 bases). CDR3 nucleotide sequence: TGCGCCAGCAGCTTTAGCCCAATGACAGGCGAGGGCACTGAAGCTTTCTTT. It translates to CASSFSPMTGEGTEAFF.